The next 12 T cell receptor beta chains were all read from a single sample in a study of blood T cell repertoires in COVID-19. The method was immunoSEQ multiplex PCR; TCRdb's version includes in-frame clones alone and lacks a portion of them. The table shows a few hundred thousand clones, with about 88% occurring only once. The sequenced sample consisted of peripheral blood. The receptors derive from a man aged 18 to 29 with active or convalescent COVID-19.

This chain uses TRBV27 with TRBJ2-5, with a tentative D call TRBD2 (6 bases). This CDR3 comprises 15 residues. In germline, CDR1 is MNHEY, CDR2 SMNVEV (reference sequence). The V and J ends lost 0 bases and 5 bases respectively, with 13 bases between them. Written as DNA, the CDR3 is TGTGCCAGCAGTTTATCTGGGGTCGGAGGGGAGACCCAGTACTTC. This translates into CASSLSGVGGETQYF.

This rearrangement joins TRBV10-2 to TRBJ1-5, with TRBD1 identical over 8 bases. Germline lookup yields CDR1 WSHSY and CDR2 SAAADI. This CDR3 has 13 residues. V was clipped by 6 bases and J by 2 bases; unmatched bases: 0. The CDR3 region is CASRGQGNQPQHF. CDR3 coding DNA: TGCGCCAGCAGGGGACAGGGCAATCAGCCCCAGCATTTT.

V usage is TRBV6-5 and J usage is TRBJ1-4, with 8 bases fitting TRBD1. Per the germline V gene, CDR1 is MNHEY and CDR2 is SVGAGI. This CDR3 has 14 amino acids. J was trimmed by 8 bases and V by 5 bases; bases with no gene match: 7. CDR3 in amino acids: CASSTSGGTEKLFF. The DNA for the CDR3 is TGTGCCAGCAGTACCTCAGGGGGCACGGAAAAACTGTTTTTT.

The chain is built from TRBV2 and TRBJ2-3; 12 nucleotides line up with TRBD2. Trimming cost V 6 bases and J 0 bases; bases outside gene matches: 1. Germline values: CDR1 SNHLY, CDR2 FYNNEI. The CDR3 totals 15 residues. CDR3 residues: CASRGLAGSTDTQYF. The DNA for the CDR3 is TGTGCCAGCAGAGGACTAGCGGGAAGCACAGATACGCAGTATTTT.

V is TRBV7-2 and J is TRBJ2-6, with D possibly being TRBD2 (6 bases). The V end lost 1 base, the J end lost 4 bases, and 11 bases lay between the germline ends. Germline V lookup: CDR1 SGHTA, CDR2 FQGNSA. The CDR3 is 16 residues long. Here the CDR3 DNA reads TGTGCCAGCAGCTTAGGATTAGCGGCCGGGGCCAACGTCCTGACTTTC. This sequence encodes CASSLGLAAGANVLTF.

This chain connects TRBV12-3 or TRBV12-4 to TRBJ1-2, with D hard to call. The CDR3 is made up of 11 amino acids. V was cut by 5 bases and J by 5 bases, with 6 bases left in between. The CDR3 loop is CASSTQYGYTF. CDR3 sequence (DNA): TGTGCCAGCAGTACCCAGTATGGCTACACCTTC.

CDR3 sequence (DNA): TGCAGCGTTGTTGGGAGCATTTACAATGAGCAGTTCTTC. Its protein product is CSVVGSIYNEQFF. The chain employs TRBV29-1 and TRBJ2-1; the D gene is possibly TRBD2 (5 bases). The germline gives CDR1 SQVTM, CDR2 ANQGSEA. V was pared by 4 bases and J by 4 bases, with 11 bases between. CDR3 length: 13 amino acids.

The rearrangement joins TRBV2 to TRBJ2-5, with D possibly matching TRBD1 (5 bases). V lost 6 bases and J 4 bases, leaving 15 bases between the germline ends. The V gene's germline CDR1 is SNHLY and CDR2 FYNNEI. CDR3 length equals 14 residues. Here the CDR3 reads CASRDTRWIETQYF. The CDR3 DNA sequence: TGTGCCAGCAGGGACACCCGGTGGATAGAGACCCAGTACTTC.

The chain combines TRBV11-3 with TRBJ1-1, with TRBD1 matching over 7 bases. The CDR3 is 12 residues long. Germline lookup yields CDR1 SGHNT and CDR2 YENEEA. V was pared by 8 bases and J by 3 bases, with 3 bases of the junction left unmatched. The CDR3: CASPGGHTEAFF. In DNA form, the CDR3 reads TGTGCCAGCCCAGGGGGGCACACTGAAGCTTTCTTT.

The CDR3 protein is CASTIGGDFYEQFF. As DNA, the CDR3 is TGTGCCAGCACCATAGGGGGAGATTTTTATGAGCAGTTCTTC. J is TRBJ2-1 and V is TRBV6-5, with D maybe TRBD1 (6 bases). The V and J ends lost 7 bases and 8 bases respectively, with 18 bases between them. The length of the CDR3 is 14 residues. Germline assignment: CDR1 MNHEY and CDR2 SVGAGI.

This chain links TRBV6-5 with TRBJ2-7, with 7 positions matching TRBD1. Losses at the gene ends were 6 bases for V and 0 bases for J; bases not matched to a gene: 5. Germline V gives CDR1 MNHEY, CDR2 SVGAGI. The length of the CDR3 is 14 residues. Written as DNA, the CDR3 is TGTGCCAGCAGCGGGACAGTTGACTCCTACGAGCAGTACTTC. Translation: CASSGTVDSYEQYF.

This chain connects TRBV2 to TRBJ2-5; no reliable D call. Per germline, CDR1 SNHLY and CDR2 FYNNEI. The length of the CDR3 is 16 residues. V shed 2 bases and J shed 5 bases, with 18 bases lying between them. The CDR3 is CASSEFRGSMEETQYF. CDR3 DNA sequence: TGTGCCAGCAGTGAATTCCGCGGTTCGATGGAGGAGACCCAGTACTTC. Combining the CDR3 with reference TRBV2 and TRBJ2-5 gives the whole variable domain EPEVTQTPSHQVTQMGQEVILRCVPISNHLYFYWYRQILGQKVEFLVSFYNNEISEKSEIFDDQFSVERPDGSNFTLKIRSTKLEDSAMYFCASSEFRGSMEETQYFGPGTRLLVL.